The 30 T cell receptor beta chains given below trace back to one sample, sequenced in a study of blood T cell repertoires in COVID-19. TCRdb's copy holds only in-frame clones and misses some; the assay was immunoSEQ multiplex PCR. This table holds 210,000 or so clones, roughly 81% found once. Sequencing was performed on peripheral blood. These receptors came from a woman in her 70s with active or convalescent COVID-19.

This clone turned up a few times. The V call is TRBV5-1, the J call TRBJ2-1; 11 positions agree with TRBD2. The CDR3 length is 17 residues. Germline trimming cut 0 bases from V and 8 bases from J; bases unmatched to any gene: 10. CDR1 and CDR2 from the germline V gene are SGHRS and YFSETQ. The CDR3 DNA sequence: TGCGCCAGCAGCTTGGGTCGGGGTAGCGGGAGGGGCGATGAGCAGTTCTTC. As protein: CASSLGRGSGRGDEQFF. The complete variable domain, with remaining parts taken from reference TRBV5-1 and TRBJ2-1, reads KAGVTQTPRYLIKTRGQQVTLSCSPISGHRSVSWYQQTPGQGLQFLFEYFSETQRNKGNFPGRFSGRQFSNSRSEMNVSTLELGDSALYLCASSLGRGSGRGDEQFFGPGTRLTVL.

V usage is TRBV2 and J usage is TRBJ2-5, with D uncertain. The CDR3 sequence is 12 residues long. Trimming removed 7 bases from V and 2 bases from J, with 8 bases in between. CDR1 is SNHLY and CDR2 is FYNNEI in the germline V gene. In DNA, the CDR3 is TGTGCCAGCAATGGAGTTCAAGAGACCCAGTACTTC. This encodes CASNGVQETQYF.

CDR3 protein: CAISVKLADNEQYF. DNA for the CDR3: TGTGCCATCAGTGTAAAACTAGCGGACAACGAGCAGTACTTC. The V and J genes are TRBV10-3 and TRBJ2-7, with 8 bases lining up with TRBD2. With 4 bases clipped from V and 5 bases from J, the junction kept 7 bases outside the gene matches. CDR3 length equals 14 residues. CDR1 ENHRY and CDR2 SYGVKD come from the germline V gene.

This sequence joins TRBV7-9 and TRBJ2-2, with 10 positions matching TRBD2. Trimming cost V 7 bases and J 1 base; bases outside gene matches: 6. There are 16 residues in the CDR3. CDR1 and CDR2 (germline): SEHNR, FQNEAQ (reference sequence). The CDR3: CASTASGRRNTGELFF. In nucleotides, the CDR3 is TGTGCCAGCACCGCTAGCGGGAGAAGGAACACCGGGGAGCTGTTTTTT. Together with reference TRBV7-9 and TRBJ2-2, the CDR3 gives the full variable domain: DTGVSQNPRHKITKRGQNVTFRCDPISEHNRLYWYRQTLGQGPEFLTYFQNEAQLEKSRLLSDRFSAERPKGSFSTLEIQRTEQGDSAMYLCASTASGRRNTGELFFGEGSRLTVL.

V usage is TRBV7-9 and J usage is TRBJ2-7; 7 bases are shared with TRBD2. This CDR3 comprises 16 residues. V shed 1 base and J 3 bases; nucleotides not matched to a gene: 9. Germline V CDR1 and CDR2: SEHNR, FQNEAQ (reference sequence). The CDR3 sequence is CASSLVGPGRDYEQYF. In nucleotides, the CDR3 is TGTGCCAGCAGCTTAGTAGGGCCGGGGAGGGACTACGAGCAGTACTTC.

The chain recombines TRBV2 with TRBJ2-5, with 12 bases matching TRBD2. The V gene end was trimmed by 6 bases and the J gene end by 0 bases; junction bases not matched to a gene: 5. CDR1 and CDR2 from the germline V gene are SNHLY and FYNNEI. The CDR3 extends over 16 amino acids. DNA for the CDR3: TGTGCCAGCAGGACTAGCGGGGGTCACGACCAAGAGACCCAGTACTTC. Protein sequence: CASRTSGGHDQETQYF.

This rearrangement joins TRBV25-1 to TRBJ2-3; 7 bases are shared with TRBD2. Per germline, CDR1 MGHDK and CDR2 SYGVNS. The CDR3 has 15 residues. J gave up 4 bases and V 6 bases, and 10 bases lay outside the gene matches. This chain's CDR3 is CASSPGGSGSDTQYF. DNA for the CDR3: TGTGCCAGCAGCCCTGGCGGGAGTGGGTCAGATACGCAGTATTTT.

The V call is TRBV5-4, the J call TRBJ2-2; D is undetermined. This CDR3 spans 12 amino acids. Trimming stripped 3 bases from V and 5 bases from J, with 5 bases between. Germline assignment: CDR1 SGHNT and CDR2 YYREEE (reference sequence). The CDR3 reads CASSSTTGELFF. The DNA of the CDR3 is TGTGCCAGCAGCTCAACTACCGGGGAGCTGTTTTTT.

The chain carries TRBV7-9 and TRBJ2-2, with a weak D call TRBD2 (5 bases). The CDR3 loop spans 14 amino acids. The germline CDR1 and CDR2 sequences are SEHNR and FQNEAQ (reference sequence). The V end lost 6 bases, the J end lost 5 bases, and 13 bases lay between the germline ends. CDR3 sequence: CASRYEERTGELFF. The CDR3 DNA is TGTGCCAGCAGGTACGAAGAGCGGACCGGGGAGCTGTTTTTT. Supplemented by reference TRBV7-9 and TRBJ2-2, the full variable domain reads DTGVSQNPRHKITKRGQNVTFRCDPISEHNRLYWYRQTLGQGPEFLTYFQNEAQLEKSRLLSDRFSAERPKGSFSTLEIQRTEQGDSAMYLCASRYEERTGELFFGEGSRLTVL.

V and J are TRBV19 and TRBJ2-1; D perhaps matches TRBD2 (6 bases). V lost 1 base to trimming and J lost 0 bases, with 19 bases between them. Germline V CDR1 and CDR2: LNHDA, SQIVND (reference sequence). This CDR3 is built from 19 residues. CDR3 sequence (DNA): TGTGCCAGTAGTATAGCAGGCGGGCGGGGACCCGGCTCCTACAATGAGCAGTTCTTC. This codes for CASSIAGGRGPGSYNEQFF.

A single count supports this clone. The chain couples TRBV30 to TRBJ2-7, with 9 positions matching TRBD1. The CDR3 is made up of 13 amino acids. Germline V gives CDR1 GTSNPN, CDR2 SVGIG (reference sequence). With 5 bases clipped from V and 2 bases from J, the junction kept 4 bases outside the gene matches. The CDR3 DNA reads as TGTGCCTGGGACAGGGGGAGGACCTACGAGCAGTACTTC. Amino acid sequence: CAWDRGRTYEQYF.

The chain links TRBV13 to TRBJ2-2; 7 nucleotides line up with TRBD2. Trimming at V came to 0 bases and at J to 6 bases, leaving 7 bases not matched to a gene. The CDR3 loop spans 16 amino acids. From germline, CDR1 is PRHDT and CDR2 FYEKMQ (reference sequence). The CDR3 sequence is CASSLGSGIFSGELFF. The CDR3 region has the DNA TGTGCCAGCAGCTTAGGGAGCGGGATTTTCTCCGGGGAGCTGTTTTTT.

The CDR3 here is CSTTTDTYEQYF. In nucleotides, the CDR3 is TGCAGCACGACGACAGACACCTACGAGCAGTACTTC. This sequence joins TRBV29-1 and TRBJ2-7, with D possibly matching TRBD1 (5 bases). The germline V gene encodes CDR1 SQVTM and CDR2 ANQGSEA. This CDR3 has 12 residues. V lost 8 bases and J 2 bases, leaving 13 bases between the germline ends.

The gene calls are TRBV6-5 and TRBJ1-1; 9 bases are shared with TRBD1. The CDR3 totals 14 residues. CDR1 and CDR2 from the germline V gene are MNHEY and SVGAGI. With V trimmed by 6 bases and J by 4 bases, 6 bases remained unmatched. CDR3 bases: TGTGCCAGCAGACCCGACAGGGGGGCCACTGAAGCTTTCTTT. Translating it yields CASRPDRGATEAFF.

This clone was observed a single time. V gene TRBV19 combines with J gene TRBJ2-2, with D unclear. The V and J ends lost 5 bases and 7 bases respectively, with 8 bases between them. Germline CDR1 LNHDA, CDR2 SQIVND (reference sequence). The CDR3 spans 12 residues. The CDR3 here is CASSPPLGELFF. CDR3 in DNA: TGTGCCAGTAGTCCCCCCCTCGGGGAGCTGTTTTTT. The full variable domain, in which reference TRBV19 and TRBJ2-2 provide the parts outside the CDR3, is DGGITQSPKYLFRKEGQNVTLSCEQNLNHDAMYWYRQDPGQGLRLIYYSQIVNDFQKGDIAEGYSVSREKKESFPLTVTSAQKNPTAFYLCASSPPLGELFFGEGSRLTVL.

The gene calls are TRBV9 and TRBJ2-1, with 14 positions matching TRBD2. CDR1 is SGDLS and CDR2 is YYNGEE in the germline V gene. V lost 0 bases and J lost 0; bases outside the gene matches: 11. The CDR3 has 21 amino acids. The CDR3 sequence is CASSVEVGLAGGPSSYNEQFF. In DNA, the CDR3 is TGTGCCAGCAGCGTAGAGGTCGGACTAGCGGGAGGCCCTAGCTCCTACAATGAGCAGTTCTTC. The full variable domain, its missing parts supplied by reference TRBV9 and TRBJ2-1, is DSGVTQTPKHLITATGQRVTLRCSPRSGDLSVYWYQQSLDQGLQFLIQYYNGEERAKGNILERFSAQQFPDLHSELNLSSLELGDSALYFCASSVEVGLAGGPSSYNEQFFGPGTRLTVL.

Comment on this clone: The sample carries other DNA sequences with the same CDR3. The chain couples TRBV12-3 or TRBV12-4 to TRBJ1-1; D perhaps matches TRBD1 (5 bases). CDR3 size: 13 residues. With 1 base removed from V and 4 bases from J, the gap between germline ends came to 7 bases. Written as DNA, the CDR3 is TGTGCCAGCAGTTTAGGGCAGGGCACTGAAGCTTTCTTT. Protein sequence: CASSLGQGTEAFF.

In this sample, this clone turned up once. The V and J genes are TRBV6-1 and TRBJ1-5, with 8 nucleotides matching TRBD1. The CDR3 is 16 residues long. The germline CDR1 and CDR2 sequences are MNHNS and SASEGT. V was clipped by 3 bases and J by 5 bases; unmatched bases: 9. The chain's CDR3 is CASSDAGGYIYQPQHF. DNA for the CDR3: TGTGCCAGCAGTGACGCAGGGGGCTATATATATCAGCCCCAGCATTTT.

The chain joins TRBV6-5 to TRBJ2-1, with D hard to call. Germline-derived CDR1 and CDR2 are MNHEY and SVGAGI. This CDR3 contains 13 residues. The V and J ends lost 4 bases and 1 base respectively, with 5 bases between them. CDR3 in DNA: TGTGCCAGCAGTTCTACGTCCTACAATGAGCAGTTCTTC. Translated: CASSSTSYNEQFF.

The chain recombines TRBV9 with TRBJ2-7; D possibly corresponds to TRBD2 (5 bases). Germline lookup yields CDR1 SGDLS and CDR2 YYNGEE. The V gene lost 0 bases and the J gene lost 6 bases, with 7 bases spanning the gap. The CDR3 has 12 amino acids. The CDR3 sequence is CASSVGGGEQYF. CDR3 nucleotides: TGTGCCAGCAGCGTAGGTGGAGGCGAGCAGTACTTC.

The chain links TRBV7-9 to TRBJ1-1, with D perhaps matching TRBD1 (6 bases). Trimming stripped 1 base from V and 10 bases from J, with 13 bases between. This CDR3 is built from 13 residues. The germline CDR1 and CDR2 sequences are SEHNR and FQNEAQ (reference sequence). This CDR3 reads CASSLEGQKVAFF. CDR3 bases: TGTGCCAGCAGCTTAGAAGGACAGAAGGTAGCTTTCTTT.

This clone was observed once. The V and J genes are TRBV7-9 and TRBJ1-1; D gene ambiguous. This CDR3 has 15 residues. Trimming stripped 1 base from V and 4 bases from J, with 13 bases between. The germline V gene encodes CDR1 SEHNR and CDR2 FQNEAQ (reference sequence). CDR3 protein: CASSLEGSSSTEAFF. Here the CDR3 DNA reads TGTGCCAGCAGCTTAGAAGGGAGTTCTAGCACTGAAGCTTTCTTT.

The chain recombines TRBV4-2 with TRBJ2-1, with TRBD2 matching over 15 bases. Germline CDR1 is LGHNA and CDR2 is YNFKEQ. The ends lost 3 bases at V and 2 bases at J; junction bases unmatched: 8. There are 19 residues in the CDR3. CDR3 coding DNA: TGTGCCAGCAGCCACGGACTAGCGGGAGGGCCAAATACCTACAATGAGCAGTTCTTC. This translates into CASSHGLAGGPNTYNEQFF.

This rearrangement joins TRBV4-2 to TRBJ2-2, with unresolved D. V was pared by 2 bases and J by 5 bases, with 12 bases between. The CDR3 extends over 15 amino acids. Looked up from germline, CDR1 is LGHNA and CDR2 is YNFKEQ. CDR3 region: CASSQFISSTGELFF. The CDR3 DNA reads as TGTGCCAGCAGCCAATTTATTAGCTCGACCGGGGAGCTGTTTTTT.

The chain recombines TRBV7-9 with TRBJ2-7; the D gene is possibly TRBD1 (6 bases). Germline CDR1 is SEHNR and CDR2 is FQNEAQ (reference sequence). The CDR3 loop spans 15 amino acids. Trimming cost V 1 base and J 5 bases, with 15 bases left between them. The CDR3 loop is CASSLGWGRVDEQYF. CDR3 DNA: TGTGCCAGCAGCTTAGGGTGGGGGCGTGTGGACGAGCAGTACTTC.

V gene TRBV4-2 combines with J gene TRBJ2-7, with 11 bases identical to TRBD2. Trimming took 0 bases from V and 8 from J; bases not matched to a gene: 3. The CDR3 is made up of 14 amino acids. Germline V CDR1 and CDR2: LGHNA, YNFKEQ. CDR3 sequence: CASSQDTSGRKQYF. DNA of the CDR3: TGTGCCAGCAGCCAAGATACTAGCGGGAGAAAGCAGTACTTC.

This clone has just one count. The chain carries TRBV5-1 and TRBJ2-4, with a weak D call TRBD2 (5 bases). The CDR3 loop spans 15 amino acids. Germline V CDR1 and CDR2: SGHRS, YFSETQ. The V end lost 0 bases, the J end lost 3 bases, and 10 bases lay between the germline ends. The CDR3 sequence: CASSLETRYKNIQYF. The CDR3 nucleotides are TGCGCCAGCAGCTTGGAAACTAGATACAAAAACATTCAGTACTTC.

The chain combines TRBV2 with TRBJ2-7, with 10 positions matching TRBD2. The germline V gene encodes CDR1 SNHLY and CDR2 FYNNEI. V lost 4 bases and J lost 3; bases outside the gene matches: 9. The CDR3 length is 16 residues. The CDR3 sequence: CASSAREREGYYEQYF. Written as DNA, the CDR3 is TGTGCCAGCAGTGCGCGGGAGCGGGAGGGCTACTACGAGCAGTACTTC.

The V gene is TRBV15, the J gene TRBJ2-1; 13 bases are a match to TRBD2. V lost 0 bases to trimming and J lost 9 bases; unmatched junction nucleotides: 5. The CDR3 is made up of 16 amino acids. The germline CDR1 and CDR2 sequences are LNHNV and YYDKDF (reference sequence). This CDR3 reads CATSRDRRLAGGEQFF. For the CDR3, the DNA is TGTGCCACCAGCAGAGACAGGAGACTAGCGGGAGGTGAGCAGTTCTTC.

This chain connects TRBV5-5 to TRBJ1-6, with D perhaps TRBD1 (6 bases). The CDR3 is made up of 16 amino acids. Germline CDR1 reads SGHKS; CDR2 reads YYEKEE (reference sequence). Trimming removed 4 bases at V and 7 bases at J, with 18 bases between. The CDR3 here is CASSPRAGQGNSPLHF. For the CDR3, the DNA is TGTGCCAGCAGCCCCAGGGCAGGGCAGGGGAATTCACCCCTCCACTTT.